This T cell receptor beta chain was found in a study of blood T cells in healthy people across ages. As for the study in general: With template switching, about one barcoded beta molecule was captured per two T cells.

Findings of the study overall: Compared with aged donors, long-lived donors showed fewer expanded clones, suggesting selection. Changes seen in expanded clonotypes were possibly confounded by donor CMV status left unknown.

V shed 0 bases, J shed 6 bases, and the junction held 3 bases outside the gene matches. CDR1 and CDR2 from the germline V gene are MNHNS and SASEGT. This CDR3 spans 15 amino acids. Together with a sample-barcoded 5' primer, a J-beta primer mix was included in a second PCR lasting about 7 to 11 cycles. Each CDR3 protein is one row after TCRdb ran MiXCR on the 5' RACE reads. The sample contains 1.5 million to 2 million distinct CDR3 sequences, approximately 50% of which appear only once. Per-sample PBMC isolation yielded at least 6.5 million cells. With regard to this clonotype: The antigen is undetermined.

The clonotype comes from a middle-aged woman in good health. The rearrangement joins TRBV6-1 to TRBJ1-2, with 11 bases identical to TRBD1. Sequencing was done on a sample of blood. In DNA form, the CDR3 reads TGTGCCAGCAGTGAAGCTGGGGACAGGGGGAATGGCTACACCTTC. This encodes CASSEAGDRGNGYTF.